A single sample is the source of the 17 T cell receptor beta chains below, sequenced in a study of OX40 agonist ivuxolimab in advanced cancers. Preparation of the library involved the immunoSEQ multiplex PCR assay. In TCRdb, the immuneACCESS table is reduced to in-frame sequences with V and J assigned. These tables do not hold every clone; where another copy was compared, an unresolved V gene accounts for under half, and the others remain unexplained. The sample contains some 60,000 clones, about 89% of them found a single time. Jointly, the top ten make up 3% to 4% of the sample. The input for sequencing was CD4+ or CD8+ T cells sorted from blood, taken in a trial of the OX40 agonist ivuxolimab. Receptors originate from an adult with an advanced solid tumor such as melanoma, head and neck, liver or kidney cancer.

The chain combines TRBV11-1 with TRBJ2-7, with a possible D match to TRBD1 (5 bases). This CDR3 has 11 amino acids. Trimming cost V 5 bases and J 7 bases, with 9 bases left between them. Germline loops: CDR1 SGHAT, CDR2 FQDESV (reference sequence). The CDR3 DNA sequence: TGTGCCAGCAGCGGGGCTACGGAGCAGTACTTC. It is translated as CASSGATEQYF.

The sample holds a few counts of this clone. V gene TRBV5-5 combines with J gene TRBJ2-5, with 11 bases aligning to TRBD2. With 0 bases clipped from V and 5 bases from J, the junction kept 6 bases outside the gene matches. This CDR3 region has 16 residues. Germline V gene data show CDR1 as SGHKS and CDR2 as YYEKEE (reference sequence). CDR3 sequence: CASSLALAGGRETQYF. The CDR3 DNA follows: TGTGCCAGCAGCTTGGCGCTAGCGGGAGGTCGGGAGACCCAGTACTTC.

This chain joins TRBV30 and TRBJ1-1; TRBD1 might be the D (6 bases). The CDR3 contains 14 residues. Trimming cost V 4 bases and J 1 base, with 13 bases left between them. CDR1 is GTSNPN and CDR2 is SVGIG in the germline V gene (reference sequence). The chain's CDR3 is CAWTPGHGNTEAFF. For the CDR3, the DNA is TGTGCCTGGACCCCGGGACACGGGAACACTGAAGCTTTCTTT.

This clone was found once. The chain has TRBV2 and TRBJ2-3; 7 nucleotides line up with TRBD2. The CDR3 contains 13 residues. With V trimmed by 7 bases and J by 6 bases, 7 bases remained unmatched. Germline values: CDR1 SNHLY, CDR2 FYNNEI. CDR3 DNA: TGTGCCAGCACTCCTATCGGGGGGGATACGCAGTATTTT. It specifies CASTPIGGDTQYF.

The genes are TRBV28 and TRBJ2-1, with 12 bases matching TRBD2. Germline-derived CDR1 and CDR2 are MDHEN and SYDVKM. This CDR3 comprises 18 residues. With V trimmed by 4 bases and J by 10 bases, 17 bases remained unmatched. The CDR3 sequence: CASSYPLGLAGIDNEQFF. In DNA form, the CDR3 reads TGTGCCAGCAGTTACCCCCTCGGACTAGCGGGGATAGATAACGAGCAGTTCTTC.

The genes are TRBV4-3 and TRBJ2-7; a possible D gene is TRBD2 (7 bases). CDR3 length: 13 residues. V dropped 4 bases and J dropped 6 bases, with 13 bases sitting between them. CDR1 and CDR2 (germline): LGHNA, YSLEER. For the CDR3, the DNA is TGCGCCAGCAGCCCGAGAGGGGGGGTCGAGCAGTACTTC. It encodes CASSPRGGVEQYF.

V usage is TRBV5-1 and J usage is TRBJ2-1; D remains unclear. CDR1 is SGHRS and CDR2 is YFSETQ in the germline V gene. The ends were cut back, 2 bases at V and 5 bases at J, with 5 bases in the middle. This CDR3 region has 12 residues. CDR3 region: CASSLINNEQFF. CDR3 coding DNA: TGCGCCAGCAGCTTAATCAACAATGAGCAGTTCTTC.

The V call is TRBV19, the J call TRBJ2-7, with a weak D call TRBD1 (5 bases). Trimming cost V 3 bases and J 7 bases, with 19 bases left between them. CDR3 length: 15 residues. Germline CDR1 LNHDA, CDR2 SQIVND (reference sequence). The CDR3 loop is CASSIFGQGHSEQYF. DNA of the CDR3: TGTGCCAGTAGTATTTTTGGTCAGGGCCATTCGGAGCAGTACTTC.

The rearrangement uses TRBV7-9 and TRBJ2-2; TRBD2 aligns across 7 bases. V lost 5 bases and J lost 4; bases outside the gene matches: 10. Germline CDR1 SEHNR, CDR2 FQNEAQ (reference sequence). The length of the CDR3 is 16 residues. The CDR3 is CASSPPWGRGTGELFF. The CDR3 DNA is TGTGCCAGCAGCCCCCCTTGGGGGAGGGGCACCGGGGAGCTGTTTTTT.

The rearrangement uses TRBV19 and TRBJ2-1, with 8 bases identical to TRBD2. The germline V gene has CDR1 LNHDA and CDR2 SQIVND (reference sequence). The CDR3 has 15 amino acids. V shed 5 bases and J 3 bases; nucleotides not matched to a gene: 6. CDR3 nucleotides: TGTGCCAGTAGTCCCGGGAGGGGGGTCTACAATGAGCAGTTCTTC. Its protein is CASSPGRGVYNEQFF.

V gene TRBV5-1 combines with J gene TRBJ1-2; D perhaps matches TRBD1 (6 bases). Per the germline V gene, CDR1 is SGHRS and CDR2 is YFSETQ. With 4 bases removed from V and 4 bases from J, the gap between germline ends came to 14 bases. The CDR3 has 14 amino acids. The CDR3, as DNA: TGCGCCAGCAGCCCGGAAGGGGGTGGCTATGGCTACACCTTC. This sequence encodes CASSPEGGGYGYTF.

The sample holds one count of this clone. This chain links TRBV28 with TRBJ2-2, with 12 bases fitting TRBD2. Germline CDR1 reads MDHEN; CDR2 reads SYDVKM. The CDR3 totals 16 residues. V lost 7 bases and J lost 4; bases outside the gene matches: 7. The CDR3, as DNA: TGTGCCAGCATCGAGCTAGCGGGAGGGCCCACCGGGGAGCTGTTTTTT. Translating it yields CASIELAGGPTGELFF.

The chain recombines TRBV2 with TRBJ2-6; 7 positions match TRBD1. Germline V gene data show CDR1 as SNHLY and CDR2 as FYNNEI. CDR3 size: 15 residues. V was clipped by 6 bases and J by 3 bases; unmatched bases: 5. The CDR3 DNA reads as TGTGCCAGCAGCGAGGGGGCGCTTGGGGCCAACGTCCTGACTTTC. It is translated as CASSEGALGANVLTF.

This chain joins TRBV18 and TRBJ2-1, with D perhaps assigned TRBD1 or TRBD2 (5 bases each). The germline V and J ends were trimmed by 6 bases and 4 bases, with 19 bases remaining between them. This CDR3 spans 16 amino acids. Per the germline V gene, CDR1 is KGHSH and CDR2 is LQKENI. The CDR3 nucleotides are TGTGCCAGCTCTCAAGGGACGGTTCGCCATTACAATGAGCAGTTCTTC. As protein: CASSQGTVRHYNEQFF.

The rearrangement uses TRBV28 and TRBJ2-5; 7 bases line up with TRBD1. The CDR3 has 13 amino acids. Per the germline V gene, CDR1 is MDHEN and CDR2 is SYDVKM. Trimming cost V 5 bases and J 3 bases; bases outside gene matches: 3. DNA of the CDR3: TGTGCCAGCAGTCCAGGGACAGAAGAGACCCAGTACTTC. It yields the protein CASSPGTEETQYF.

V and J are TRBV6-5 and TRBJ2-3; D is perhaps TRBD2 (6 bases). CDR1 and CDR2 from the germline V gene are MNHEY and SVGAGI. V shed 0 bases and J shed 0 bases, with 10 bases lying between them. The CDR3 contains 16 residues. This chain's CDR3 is CASSYSEAGSTDTQYF. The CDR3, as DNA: TGTGCCAGCAGTTACTCGGAGGCGGGAAGCACAGATACGCAGTATTTT.

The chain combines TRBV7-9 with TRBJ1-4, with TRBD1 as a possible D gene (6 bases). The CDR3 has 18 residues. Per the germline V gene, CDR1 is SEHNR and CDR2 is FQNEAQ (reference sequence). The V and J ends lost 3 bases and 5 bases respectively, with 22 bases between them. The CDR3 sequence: CASSFIPRTYRDNEKLFF. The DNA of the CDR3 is TGTGCCAGCAGCTTCATCCCGCGCACCTACAGGGACAATGAAAAACTGTTTTTT.